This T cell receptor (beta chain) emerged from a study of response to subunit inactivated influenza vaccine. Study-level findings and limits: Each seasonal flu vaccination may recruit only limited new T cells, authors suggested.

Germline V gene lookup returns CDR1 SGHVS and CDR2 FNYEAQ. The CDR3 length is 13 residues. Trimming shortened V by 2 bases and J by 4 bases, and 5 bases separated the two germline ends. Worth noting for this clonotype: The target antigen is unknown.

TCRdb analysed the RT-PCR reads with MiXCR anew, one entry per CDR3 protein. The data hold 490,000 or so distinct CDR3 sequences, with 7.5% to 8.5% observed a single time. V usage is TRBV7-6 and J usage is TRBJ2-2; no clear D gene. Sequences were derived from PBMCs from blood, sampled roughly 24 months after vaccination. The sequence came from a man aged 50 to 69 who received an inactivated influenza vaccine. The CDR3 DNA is TGTGCCAGCAGCTTAACCTTCACCGGGGAGCTGTTTTTT. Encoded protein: CASSLTFTGELFF. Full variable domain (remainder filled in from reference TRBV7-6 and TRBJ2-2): GAGVSQSPRYKVTKRGQDVALRCDPISGHVSLYWYRQALGQGPEFLTYFNYEAQQDKSGLPNDRFSAERPEGSISTLTIQRTEQRDSAMYRCASSLTFTGELFFGEGSRLTVL.